These 22 T cell receptor beta chains were all obtained from the same sample, sequenced in a study of cytomegalovirus exposure and HLA in healthy donors. PCR was performed using 60 Vbeta and 13 Jbeta primers. Sequenced by immunoSEQ multiplex PCR; TCRdb stores in-frame clones only, minus some. There are over 200,000 clones in the sample; roughly 79% occur only once, and approximately 0.5% lies in the top ten. The sequencing sample was made of PBMCs. These receptors were taken from a woman between 35 and 50 years old in good health and CMV-seronegative.

V usage is TRBV18 and J usage is TRBJ1-2; D is undetermined. Germline V gives CDR1 KGHSH, CDR2 LQKENI. CDR3 length: 13 amino acids. V lost 6 bases and J lost 2, with 10 bases in between. The CDR3 nucleotides are TGTGCCAGCTCGACGGAGATGAACTATGGCTACACCTTC. As protein: CASSTEMNYGYTF.

The gene calls are TRBV9 and TRBJ1-1, with TRBD1 identical over 10 bases. V trimming: 4 bases; J trimming: 5 bases; junction bases outside the gene matches: 14. Per germline, CDR1 SGDLS and CDR2 YYNGEE. The CDR3 totals 17 residues. CDR3 bases: TGTGCCAGCAGCCCCCGGACAGGGGGAGGACAAACGACTGAAGCTTTCTTT. The encoded protein is CASSPRTGGGQTTEAFF.

This chain joins TRBV28 and TRBJ2-3; TRBD2 matches at 9 bases. Germline V gene lookup returns CDR1 MDHEN and CDR2 SYDVKM. J gave up 0 bases and V 7 bases, and 11 bases lay outside the gene matches. This CDR3 spans 17 amino acids. The CDR3 region has the DNA TGTGCCAGCATCCCTAGCGGGGACCCGTGGAGCACAGATACGCAGTATTTT. It encodes CASIPSGDPWSTDTQYF. The full variable domain, rest sourced from reference TRBV28 and TRBJ2-3, is DVKVTQSSRYLVKRTGEKVFLECVQDMDHENMFWYRQDPGLGLRLIYFSYDVKMKEKGDIPEGYSVSREKKERFSLILESASTNQTSMYLCASIPSGDPWSTDTQYFGPGTRLTVL.

The rearrangement joins TRBV7-8 to TRBJ1-3, with 7 bases identical to TRBD1. J lost 4 bases, V lost 6 bases, and 9 bases had no gene match. Germline V CDR1 and CDR2: SGHVS, FQNEAQ. The CDR3 has 15 residues. The CDR3: CASRPDRVGGNTIYF. The CDR3 nucleotides read TGTGCCAGCAGACCCGACAGGGTAGGGGGAAACACCATATATTTT.

The V call is TRBV2, the J call TRBJ1-2, with TRBD1 matching over 7 bases. The CDR3 spans 15 residues. Germline values: CDR1 SNHLY, CDR2 FYNNEI. Germline trimming cut 4 bases from V and 6 bases from J; bases unmatched to any gene: 11. The CDR3 protein is CASSVRPTGDDGYTF. As DNA, the CDR3 is TGTGCCAGCAGTGTCCGACCTACAGGGGATGATGGCTACACCTTC.

This chain uses TRBV7-8 with TRBJ2-3; D may be TRBD1 (6 bases). The CDR3 loop spans 17 amino acids. Trimming removed 3 bases at V and 1 base at J, with 17 bases between. CDR1 is SGHVS, CDR2 FQNEAQ, per germline. The CDR3 coding sequence is TGTGCCAGCAGCTTCTGTGATTCGGACAGTTGCACAGATACGCAGTATTTT. As protein: CASSFCDSDSCTDTQYF.

The rearrangement links TRBV18 to TRBJ1-1; the D gene is possibly TRBD1 (6 bases). Germline loops: CDR1 KGHSH, CDR2 LQKENI. The germline V and J ends were trimmed by 4 bases and 4 bases, with 16 bases remaining between them. The CDR3 consists of 15 residues. The CDR3 protein is CASSRGGAQVTEAFF. The CDR3 coding sequence is TGTGCCAGCTCACGTGGGGGGGCGCAGGTCACTGAAGCTTTCTTT.

This clone was recorded a few times. This chain joins TRBV4-3 and TRBJ1-4; D possibly corresponds to TRBD1 (6 bases). This CDR3 is built from 16 residues. The germline V gene has CDR1 LGHNA and CDR2 YSLEER. V lost 1 base and J 0 bases, leaving 9 bases between the germline ends. This CDR3 reads CASSQGAGATNEKLFF. CDR3 bases: TGCGCCAGCAGCCAAGGGGCAGGGGCAACTAATGAAAAACTGTTTTTT.

The gene calls are TRBV5-6 and TRBJ2-1, with TRBD2 identical over 7 bases. Germline CDR1 and CDR2: SGHDT and YYEEEE. CDR3 size: 13 residues. V shed 4 bases and J 8 bases; nucleotides not matched to a gene: 6. The CDR3 nucleotides read TGTGCCAGCAGCGGCAGGACTAGTTATGAGCAGTTCTTC. This codes for CASSGRTSYEQFF.

V is TRBV27 and J is TRBJ1-5; 7 positions match TRBD1. CDR1 and CDR2 (germline): MNHEY, SMNVEV (reference sequence). The CDR3 consists of 14 residues. The V and J ends lost 6 bases and 8 bases, in that order; junction bases with no gene match: 10. The CDR3: CASSGTGAPEPQHF. Here the CDR3 DNA reads TGTGCCAGCAGCGGAACAGGGGCACCGGAGCCCCAGCATTTT.

The CDR3 nucleotides read TGCGCCAGCAGCCAGTTCGGACAGGGTGTGAACACTGAAGCTTTCTTT. Translation gives CASSQFGQGVNTEAFF. V usage is TRBV4-3 and J usage is TRBJ1-1, with 8 nucleotides matching TRBD1. Germline-derived CDR1 and CDR2 are LGHNA and YSLEER. V lost 3 bases and J lost 0; bases outside the gene matches: 6. CDR3 size: 16 residues.

The chain combines TRBV7-3 with TRBJ2-2; possible D gene TRBD2, 6 bases. CDR1 is SGHTA, CDR2 FQGTGA, per germline. V lost 0 bases to trimming and J lost 4 bases, with 6 bases between them. The length of the CDR3 is 14 residues. CDR3 protein: CASSLTGGTGELFF. CDR3 DNA sequence: TGTGCCAGCAGCTTAACCGGGGGCACCGGGGAGCTGTTTTTT.

CDR3 DNA sequence: TGTGCCAGCTCACCACCAAACCTCCTAGTCTCTGGAAACACCATATATTTT. Translating gives CASSPPNLLVSGNTIYF. The J gene is TRBJ1-3, the V gene TRBV18; unclear D gene. The CDR3 extends over 17 amino acids. The germline V gene has CDR1 KGHSH and CDR2 LQKENI. The ends were cut back, 0 bases at V and 0 bases at J, with 12 bases in the middle.

The chain has TRBV2 and TRBJ2-2; D perhaps matches TRBD2 (5 bases). CDR1 is SNHLY, CDR2 FYNNEI, per germline. V dropped 2 bases and J dropped 0 bases, with 10 bases sitting between them. This CDR3 has 16 residues. The CDR3 DNA sequence: TGTGCCAGCAGTGAACGGGAAAAGTCGAACACCGGGGAGCTGTTTTTT. Residues: CASSEREKSNTGELFF. The full variable domain, completed using reference TRBV2 and TRBJ2-2, is EPEVTQTPSHQVTQMGQEVILRCVPISNHLYFYWYRQILGQKVEFLVSFYNNEISEKSEIFDDQFSVERPDGSNFTLKIRSTKLEDSAMYFCASSEREKSNTGELFFGEGSRLTVL.

This clone occurred once. V is TRBV6-1 and J is TRBJ2-5; D remains ambiguous. The CDR3 runs 10 residues. V was pared by 3 bases and J by 7 bases, with 3 bases between. Germline V gene lookup returns CDR1 MNHNS and CDR2 SASEGT. The CDR3: CASSDLTQYF. Written as DNA, the CDR3 is TGTGCCAGCAGTGATCTGACCCAGTACTTC.

V is TRBV18 and J is TRBJ1-1; D perhaps matches TRBD1 (5 bases). Per germline, CDR1 KGHSH and CDR2 LQKENI. V lost 3 bases and J lost 9, with 23 bases in between. The CDR3 covers 16 residues. The CDR3 loop reads CASSPNQGGASPKAFF. CDR3 DNA: TGTGCCAGCTCACCGAATCAGGGAGGTGCTAGCCCAAAAGCTTTCTTT.

CDR3 region: CASSFDISDIAGELFF. The DNA of the CDR3 is TGCGCCAGCAGCTTTGACATCTCAGATATTGCCGGGGAGCTGTTTTTT. The chain is built from TRBV5-1 and TRBJ2-2; D gene unclear. The germline CDR1 and CDR2 sequences are SGHRS and YFSETQ. The CDR3 consists of 16 residues. Between the trimmed V and J ends, which lost 2 bases and 6 bases, there was a span of 17 bases.

V and J are TRBV11-3 and TRBJ2-3, with D perhaps TRBD2 (6 bases). The V gene lost 2 bases and the J gene lost 8 bases, with 17 bases spanning the gap. The CDR3 is 15 residues long. The germline CDR1 and CDR2 sequences are SGHNT and YENEEA. The CDR3 loop is CASSLISPSRGTQYF. CDR3 nucleotide sequence: TGTGCCAGCAGCTTAATTTCCCCCTCGCGGGGTACGCAGTATTTT.

This clone showed up just a few times. V gene TRBV6-6 combines with J gene TRBJ1-4, with TRBD1 as a possible D gene (6 bases). Germline CDR1 MNHNY, CDR2 SVGAGI (reference sequence). V shed 6 bases and J shed 7 bases, with 12 bases lying between them. This CDR3 is built from 13 residues. CDR3 amino acids: CASRRTAGEKLFF. As DNA, the CDR3 is TGTGCCAGCAGGAGGACAGCAGGTGAAAAACTGTTTTTT.

The chain has TRBV28 and TRBJ1-1; D ambiguous. Per the germline V gene, CDR1 is MDHEN and CDR2 is SYDVKM. V gave up 1 base and J gave up 1 base, with 4 bases separating them. The CDR3 totals 13 residues. CDR3 sequence: CASSLLRNTEAFF. The CDR3 DNA is TGTGCCAGCAGTTTATTGCGGAACACTGAAGCTTTCTTT.

The V call is TRBV19, the J call TRBJ2-7, with 8 bases fitting TRBD1. From germline, CDR1 is LNHDA and CDR2 SQIVND (reference sequence). J was trimmed by 0 bases and V by 8 bases; bases with no gene match: 3. The CDR3 totals 13 residues. CDR3 protein: CASGTGSSYEQYF. In DNA form, the CDR3 reads TGTGCCAGTGGGACAGGAAGCTCCTACGAGCAGTACTTC.

The chain employs TRBV7-6 and TRBJ2-7, with D perhaps matching TRBD2 (5 bases). This CDR3 region has 15 residues. Germline CDR1 is SGHVS and CDR2 is FNYEAQ. The germline V and J ends were trimmed by 3 bases and 0 bases, with 12 bases remaining between them. CDR3 DNA: TGTGCCAGCAGCTTCTTTGGAGGAACCTCCTACGAGCAGTACTTC. Protein product: CASSFFGGTSYEQYF. Looking up the rest from reference TRBV7-6 and TRBJ2-7 gives the full variable domain: GAGVSQSPRYKVTKRGQDVALRCDPISGHVSLYWYRQALGQGPEFLTYFNYEAQQDKSGLPNDRFSAERPEGSISTLTIQRTEQRDSAMYRCASSFFGGTSYEQYFGPGTRLTVT.